The entry below describes one T cell receptor beta chain. The target of this receptor is not known. Per-base quality was not reported, and no clone a single base away is much larger than it. The CDR3 starts with the cysteine, ends with the phenylalanine, and has 15 residues. Of all the DNA, just the CDR3 is kept, 45 bases in frame from base 1. The germline ends are 11 bases apart after V is trimmed by 4 bases and J by 0 bases. Taken from the germline V gene (reference sequence), the CDR1 and CDR2 loops are SGHNT and YYREEE. The sample comes from a study of graft-versus-host responses after intestinal transplantation listed by TCRdb under 2021. About the investigation overall: Recipients received multivisceral, liver-intestinal, or isolated intestinal transplants. Every recipient was given anti-thymocyte globulin induction, then maintenance tacrolimus and steroids for approximately 3 years. After intestinal transplantation, graft-versus-host and host-versus-graft alloreactive T cell clones in the graft, circulation and bone marrow were tracked using bulk TCR-beta CDR3 sequencing. To identify alloreactive clones, pre-transplant mixed lymphocyte reaction products were sequenced and then compared with unstimulated pre-transplant donor and recipient T cells. The cohort enrolled 20 to 30 intestinal transplant recipients including one retransplant, and a few patients lacking pretransplant specimens were excluded. Donor T cell macrochimerism was defined as a peak of at least 4% donor T cells among recipient peripheral blood mononuclear cells. Instead of going to the commercial service, samples from a few later patients were sequenced in-house on an Illumina MiSeq and processed with MiXCR.

General conclusions and limits of the study: Patients with donor T cell macrochimerism had high GvH to HvG T cell clonal ratios in their allografts. The relatively low number and heterogeneity of intestinal transplant patients limited the conclusions. GvH clones were detected in recipient bone marrow, and some of these GvH clones were observed earlier in ileal mucosa or blood, consistent with an intestinal mucosal origin. Early after transplant, peak levels of circulating GvH clones were associated with declines in HvG clones.

Libraries were prepared through the immunoSEQ multiplex PCR assay. For most patients, genomic DNA was isolated with the Qiagen DNeasy Blood and Tissue Kit and sent frozen to Adaptive Biotechnologies for TCR sequencing. Adaptive Biotechnologies carried out high-throughput TCR-beta CDR3 sequencing of genomic DNA for most patients. The study's own analysis went as follows. TCR sequencing data were retrieved from Adaptive's ImmunoSEQ software for 15 to 20 patients, whereas a few other patients were processed with MiXCR and VDJtools. To correct CD4 versus CD8 sorting errors, any sequence found in both subsets at a frequency ratio below 5:1 was removed. CDR3 nucleotide sequences shared between donor and recipient were removed because their origin could not be assigned. At least 2-fold expansion over unstimulated cells and a minimum CFSE-low frequency of 0.002% (template counts) or 0.001% (read counts) were required for clones to be classified as alloreactive. Mappable clones were those detected in sequenced pre-transplant spleen, lymph node, or MLR CFSE-low populations of the donor or recipient. Cumulative frequency of alloreactive clones was calculated as a percentage of all sequences weighted by copy number. Sourced from immuneACCESS, this table was stored by TCRdb with only in-frame sequences that have V and J called. A share of the clones is absent; for the studies checked, an unresolved V gene accounts for under half, and the remainder has no known explanation. That table is the source of V, J and clone size, and D and trimming were worked out from the DNA. The sample table shows about 94,000 clones, and roughly nine tenths are seen once. Jointly, the top ten make up more than 0.4% of the sample.

According to the study, the label for this sample's time point signals: cells obtained before transplantation from donor or recipient. CD3+CD4+ and CD3+CD8+ populations were FACS-sorted from unstimulated pre-transplant donor and recipient cells taken from spleen or lymph nodes. The V and J segments used are TRBV5-4 and TRBJ2-1; the D segment could be TRBD2, given 5 matching bases. The TCR originated in a human donor who received an intestinal transplant. The sample here was unstimulated CD8+ T cells sorted from spleen or lymph node cells, taken before intestinal transplant. The nucleotides are TGTGCCAGCAGCCCCCGAGGGAGCTCCTACAATGAGCAGTTCTTC. Its protein is CASSPRGSSYNEQFF. Joined to the reference TRBV5-4 and TRBJ2-1 proteins, this CDR3 gives the full variable domain: ETGVTQSPTHLIKTRGQQVTLRCSSQSGHNTVSWYQQALGQGPQFIFQYYREEENGRGNFPPRFSGLQFPNYSSELNVNALELDDSALYLCASSPRGSSYNEQFFGPGTRLTVL.